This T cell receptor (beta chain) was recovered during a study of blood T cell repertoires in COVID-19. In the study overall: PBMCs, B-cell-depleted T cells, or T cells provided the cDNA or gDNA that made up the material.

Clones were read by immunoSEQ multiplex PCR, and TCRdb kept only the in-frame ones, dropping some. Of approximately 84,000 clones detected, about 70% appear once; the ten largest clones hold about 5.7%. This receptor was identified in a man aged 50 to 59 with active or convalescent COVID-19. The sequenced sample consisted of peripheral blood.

The CDR3 spells CASSSTGGFNYGYTF. The CDR3 region has the DNA TGTGCCAGCAGCTCTACAGGGGGCTTTAACTATGGCTACACCTTC. This chain uses TRBV11-2 with TRBJ1-2; 9 bases line up with TRBD1. The CDR3 consists of 15 residues. CDR1 SGHAT and CDR2 FQNNGV come from the germline V gene. V gave up 4 bases and J gave up 1 base; unmatched junction bases: 4.